The next 29 T cell receptor beta chains were all read from a single sample in a study of cytomegalovirus exposure and HLA in healthy donors. Amplification used 60 Vbeta primers and 13 Jbeta primers. Some clones are missing from TCRdb's copy, which holds only in-frame ones; the method was immunoSEQ multiplex PCR. The sample has around 130,000 clones, 6.5% to 9.5% seen once. Sequencing was carried out using PBMCs. The origin of the receptors is a man aged 40-49 years in good health and CMV-seronegative.

This chain joins TRBV5-6 and TRBJ2-1; 8 nucleotides line up with TRBD2. V was pared by 8 bases and J by 0 bases, with 13 bases of the junction left unmatched. This CDR3 contains 17 residues. Germline CDR1 SGHDT, CDR2 YYEEEE. This CDR3 is CASRGGLSPSSYNEQFF. In nucleotides, the CDR3 is TGTGCCAGTCGGGGGGGCCTTTCCCCGAGCTCCTACAATGAGCAGTTCTTC.

The genes are TRBV6-1 and TRBJ2-7; 8 bases are a match to TRBD2. The CDR3 extends over 14 amino acids. The germline V gene encodes CDR1 MNHNS and CDR2 SASEGT. With 6 bases clipped from V and 7 bases from J, the junction kept 11 bases outside the gene matches. CDR3 nucleotide sequence: TGTGCCAGCAGCGTGGACACGGGAGGGGTAGAGCAGTACTTC. Its protein is CASSVDTGGVEQYF.

The rearrangement links TRBV4-1 to TRBJ1-3; TRBD1 matches at 9 bases. After removal of 0 bases from V and 4 bases from J, the junction contained 1 base not matched to a gene. The CDR3 runs 15 residues. Germline V lookup: CDR1 MGHRA, CDR2 YSYEKL. The CDR3 spells CASSQEGTGGNTIYF. The CDR3 DNA sequence: TGCGCCAGCAGCCAAGAAGGGACAGGGGGAAACACCATATATTTT.

V and J are TRBV29-1 and TRBJ1-1; 8 bases match TRBD1. Per germline, CDR1 SQVTM and CDR2 ANQGSEA. The CDR3 sequence is 17 residues long. V was clipped by 0 bases and J by 5 bases; unmatched bases: 14. This CDR3 reads CSVEDMAGGPIGTEAFF. The CDR3 region has the DNA TGCAGCGTTGAAGATATGGCAGGGGGCCCCATTGGGACTGAAGCTTTCTTT.

This sequence joins TRBV7-2 and TRBJ2-3, with a weak D call TRBD2 (5 bases). V lost 1 base to trimming and J lost 4 bases, with 12 bases between them. Germline V gives CDR1 SGHTA, CDR2 FQGNSA. This CDR3 has 15 residues. The CDR3 spells CASSLVAGPADTQYF. CDR3 DNA: TGTGCCAGCAGCTTAGTGGCGGGTCCCGCAGATACGCAGTATTTT.

This chain connects TRBV11-3 to TRBJ2-7, with D tentatively TRBD2 (5 bases). With 5 bases removed from V and 0 bases from J, the gap between germline ends came to 11 bases. The CDR3 is 14 amino acids. Germline assignment: CDR1 SGHNT and CDR2 YENEEA. This chain's CDR3 is CASSPSGNSYEQYF. In DNA, the CDR3 is TGTGCCAGCAGCCCCTCCGGGAACTCCTACGAGCAGTACTTC.

This clone occurred a few times. J is TRBJ2-3 and V is TRBV7-3, with D perhaps TRBD2 (6 bases). The germline V gene encodes CDR1 SGHTA and CDR2 FQGTGA. The CDR3 is 14 residues long. V shed 5 bases and J shed 4 bases, with 13 bases lying between them. CDR3 DNA: TGTGCCAGCAGCACCACCGGGGGTTCAGATACGCAGTATTTT. This gives the protein CASSTTGGSDTQYF.

The chain carries TRBV5-1 and TRBJ2-3, with D possibly TRBD2 on 6 matching bases. This CDR3 contains 14 residues. V lost 3 bases and J lost 0, with 8 bases in between. Per the germline V gene, CDR1 is SGHRS and CDR2 is YFSETQ. CDR3 DNA: TGCGCCAGCAGCTGGAGGGACAGCACAGATACGCAGTATTTT. It specifies CASSWRDSTDTQYF.

This chain connects TRBV6-1 to TRBJ1-2; possible D gene TRBD1, 6 bases. The CDR3 length is 15 residues. The ends were cut back, 6 bases at V and 2 bases at J, with 16 bases in the middle. CDR1 MNHNS and CDR2 SASEGT come from the germline V gene. The CDR3, as DNA: TGTGCCAGCAGCTATTACAGGGATCCGAACTATGGCTACACCTTC. Translation: CASSYYRDPNYGYTF.

This sequence joins TRBV4-2 and TRBJ2-3; 8 bases align to TRBD2. Germline CDR1 is LGHNA and CDR2 is YNFKEQ. The ends lost 1 base at V and 0 bases at J; junction bases unmatched: 3. This CDR3 contains 16 residues. As DNA, the CDR3 is TGTGCCAGCAGCCAAGGGCCTAGCGGGAGCACAGATACGCAGTATTTT. Translated, it gives CASSQGPSGSTDTQYF.

This clone was observed a handful of times. The gene calls are TRBV2 and TRBJ2-3, with 7 bases that match TRBD1. Unmatched junction bases numbered 8, after V lost 8 bases and J lost 6 bases. The CDR3 spans 13 residues. The germline V gene has CDR1 SNHLY and CDR2 FYNNEI. CDR3 DNA sequence: TGTGCCAGCTCGAGGGGGCGTGAGGATACGCAGTATTTT. Its protein product is CASSRGREDTQYF.

This chain links TRBV5-6 with TRBJ1-6; the D is unclear. V was trimmed by 0 bases and J by 0 bases, leaving 10 bases between them. The CDR3 length is 17 residues. Germline V lookup: CDR1 SGHDT, CDR2 YYEEEE. CDR3 nucleotide sequence: TGTGCCAGCAGCTTGGAGTTTGGAGACTCCTATAATTCACCCCTCCACTTT. Residues: CASSLEFGDSYNSPLHF.

This clone appeared a few times. V usage is TRBV4-3 and J usage is TRBJ2-1; perhaps TRBD2 as D (6 bases). This CDR3 has 16 amino acids. Trimming took off 4 bases at V and 0 bases at J, with 13 bases between the two ends. Germline values: CDR1 LGHNA, CDR2 YSLEER. CDR3 in amino acids: CASSPYDGSSYNEQFF. As DNA, the CDR3 is TGCGCCAGCAGCCCTTACGACGGGAGCTCCTACAATGAGCAGTTCTTC.

This clone has only a few counts. The J gene is TRBJ2-1, the V gene TRBV13; 13 nucleotides agree with TRBD2. Germline CDR1 and CDR2: PRHDT and FYEKMQ (reference sequence). The junction had 5 bases not matched to a gene; V was cut back by 5 bases and J by 4 bases. The CDR3 totals 16 residues. The CDR3, as DNA: TGTGCCAGCAGCACCCCACTAGCGGGGGGGTACAATGAGCAGTTCTTC. This translates into CASSTPLAGGYNEQFF.

This clone was seen only a few times. CDR3 loop: CASSLTGTGGAWNTEAFF. The CDR3 coding sequence is TGTGCCAGCAGCTTAACAGGCACAGGGGGCGCGTGGAACACTGAAGCTTTCTTT. The J gene is TRBJ1-1, the V gene TRBV11-1, with 9 bases matching TRBD1. Looked up from germline, CDR1 is SGHAT and CDR2 is FQDESV (reference sequence). The CDR3 runs to 18 residues. V lost 2 bases, J lost 1 base, and 11 bases stayed unmatched. Supplemented by reference TRBV11-1 and TRBJ1-1, the full variable domain reads EAEVAQSPRYKITEKSQAVAFWCDPISGHATLYWYRQILGQGPELLVQFQDESVVDDSQLPKDRFSAERLKGVDSTLKIQPAELGDSAMYLCASSLTGTGGAWNTEAFFGQGTRLTVV.

The chain has TRBV5-8 and TRBJ2-5, with TRBD2 identical over 8 bases. Germline V CDR1 and CDR2: SGHTS, YDEGEE. The V segment lost 3 bases and the J segment 7 bases; nucleotides outside the gene matches: 14. The CDR3 length is 16 residues. CDR3 region: CASSYPHSGGFGTQYF. In nucleotides, the CDR3 is TGTGCCAGCAGCTACCCCCACTCGGGGGGGTTCGGGACCCAGTACTTC. Full variable domain (missing parts from reference TRBV5-8 and TRBJ2-5): EAGVTQSPTHLIKTRGQQATLRCSPISGHTSVYWYQQALGLGLQFLLWYDEGEERNRGNFPPRFSGRQFPNYSSELNVNALELEDSALYLCASSYPHSGGFGTQYFGPGTRLLVL.

The chain employs TRBV5-6 and TRBJ1-5; D perhaps matches TRBD1 (6 bases). Trimming pared 7 bases from V and 6 bases from J, leaving 23 bases between. Per germline, CDR1 SGHDT and CDR2 YYEEEE. There are 16 residues in the CDR3. The CDR3: CASGARDTRLGQPQHF. DNA of the CDR3: TGTGCCAGCGGCGCCCGGGACACCCGCTTGGGTCAGCCCCAGCATTTT.

This clone was observed a handful of times. The rearrangement uses TRBV7-7 and TRBJ2-7; the D is unclear. Germline CDR1 and CDR2: SSHAT and FNYEAQ (reference sequence). This CDR3 is built from 14 residues. V was shortened by 7 bases and J by 2 bases, with 15 bases between the two germline ends. CDR3: CASIPFSYPYEQYF. The CDR3 DNA reads as TGTGCCAGCATCCCGTTTAGTTATCCCTACGAGCAGTACTTC.

J is TRBJ1-2 and V is TRBV6-1; tentatively, D is TRBD1 (6 bases). The germline V and J ends were trimmed by 4 bases and 4 bases, with 16 bases remaining between them. The CDR3 runs 15 residues. CDR1 MNHNS and CDR2 SASEGT come from the germline V gene. DNA for the CDR3: TGTGCCAGCAGTGTCCGGGACACCGGAACCTATGGCTACACCTTC. Encoded protein: CASSVRDTGTYGYTF.

This clone was counted between two and nine times. The chain uses TRBV30 and TRBJ1-4; unclear D gene. The germline V and J ends were trimmed by 3 bases and 0 bases, with 8 bases remaining between them. The CDR3 has 14 amino acids. Per germline, CDR1 GTSNPN and CDR2 SVGIG (reference sequence). CDR3 protein: CAWSPVATNEKLFF. CDR3 nucleotide sequence: TGTGCCTGGAGCCCTGTTGCAACTAATGAAAAACTGTTTTTT.

J is TRBJ1-4 and V is TRBV7-3; D is perhaps TRBD1 (5 bases). The CDR3 extends over 15 amino acids. Germline assignment: CDR1 SGHTA and CDR2 FQGTGA. Trimming pared 1 base from V and 1 base from J, leaving 7 bases between. The CDR3, as DNA: TGTGCCAGCAGCTTAAGGGGGGGAACTAATGAAAAACTGTTTTTT. Residues: CASSLRGGTNEKLFF.

The genes are TRBV6-4 and TRBJ1-2, with D uncertain. The CDR3 length is 14 residues. Trimming shortened V by 3 bases and J by 8 bases, and 16 bases separated the two germline ends. The germline V gene encodes CDR1 MRHNA and CDR2 SNTAGT. The DNA of the CDR3 is TGTGCCAGCAGTGATTCTCCTGGTCGAGGAGGCTACACCTTC. Protein: CASSDSPGRGGYTF.

This clone showed up just a few times. The chain carries TRBV7-6 and TRBJ1-1, with no clear D. V was cut by 0 bases and J by 7 bases, with 9 bases left in between. CDR1 is SGHVS, CDR2 FNYEAQ, per germline. CDR3 size: 13 residues. The CDR3 nucleotides read TGTGCCAGCAGCTTAGCCGGGTCGAGTGAAGCTTTCTTT. Protein: CASSLAGSSEAFF.

This clone was observed a few times. This chain links TRBV4-3 with TRBJ1-6; D gene uncertain. This CDR3 region has 17 residues. V gave up 0 bases and J gave up 3 bases, with 12 bases separating them. Germline CDR1 and CDR2: LGHNA and YSLEER. The CDR3 sequence: CASSQDSGVGYNSPLHF. The DNA of the CDR3 is TGCGCCAGCAGCCAAGATAGCGGGGTCGGCTATAATTCACCCCTCCACTTT.

This clone was counted a few times. The chain couples TRBV7-3 to TRBJ2-1, with TRBD2 matching 14 bases. The CDR3 consists of 15 residues. Trimming took 4 bases from V and 6 from J; bases not matched to a gene: 2. The germline gives CDR1 SGHTA, CDR2 FQGTGA. CDR3 sequence reads: CASSSGTSGGNEQFF. The DNA of the CDR3 is TGTGCCAGCAGCTCGGGGACTAGCGGGGGCAATGAGCAGTTCTTC.

This chain connects TRBV10-2 to TRBJ2-5; weak D call: TRBD2 (7 bases). CDR3 size: 14 residues. Germline V CDR1 and CDR2: WSHSY, SAAADI. V lost 7 bases to trimming and J lost 0 bases, with 12 bases between them. CDR3 sequence (DNA): TGCGCCAGCAAGGAGGGGGGGTACCAAGAGACCCAGTACTTC. Amino acids: CASKEGGYQETQYF.

This clone was seen a few times. This sequence joins TRBV11-2 and TRBJ2-7; possibly TRBD2 for D (6 bases). V was pared by 6 bases and J by 4 bases, with 16 bases between. The length of the CDR3 is 14 residues. Germline V CDR1 and CDR2: SGHAT, FQNNGV. DNA of the CDR3: TGTGCCAGCAGGATCGGGGCGGGGATTTACGAGCAGTACTTC. Protein product: CASRIGAGIYEQYF.

This clone was counted between two and nine times. The V gene is TRBV30, the J gene TRBJ1-2; TRBD1 might be the D (6 bases). V lost 4 bases and J lost 5, with 11 bases in between. CDR1 and CDR2 (germline): GTSNPN, SVGIG (reference sequence). The CDR3 contains 12 residues. The CDR3 loop is CAWTTGAYGYTF. The CDR3 nucleotides are TGTGCCTGGACGACAGGCGCGTATGGCTACACCTTC.

The chain uses TRBV11-2 and TRBJ2-7; D not certain. V was shortened by 1 base and J by 0 bases, with 10 bases between the two germline ends. CDR1 is SGHAT and CDR2 is FQNNGV in the germline V gene. The CDR3 is made up of 15 amino acids. The CDR3 nucleotides read TGTGCCAGCAGCTTAGGTATGGGCAGCTCCTACGAGCAGTACTTC. Translated: CASSLGMGSSYEQYF. The full variable domain, its missing parts supplied by reference TRBV11-2 and TRBJ2-7, is EAGVAQSPRYKIIEKRQSVAFWCNPISGHATLYWYQQILGQGPKLLIQFQNNGVVDDSQLPKDRFSAERLKGVDSTLKIQPAKLEDSAVYLCASSLGMGSSYEQYFGPGTRLTVT.